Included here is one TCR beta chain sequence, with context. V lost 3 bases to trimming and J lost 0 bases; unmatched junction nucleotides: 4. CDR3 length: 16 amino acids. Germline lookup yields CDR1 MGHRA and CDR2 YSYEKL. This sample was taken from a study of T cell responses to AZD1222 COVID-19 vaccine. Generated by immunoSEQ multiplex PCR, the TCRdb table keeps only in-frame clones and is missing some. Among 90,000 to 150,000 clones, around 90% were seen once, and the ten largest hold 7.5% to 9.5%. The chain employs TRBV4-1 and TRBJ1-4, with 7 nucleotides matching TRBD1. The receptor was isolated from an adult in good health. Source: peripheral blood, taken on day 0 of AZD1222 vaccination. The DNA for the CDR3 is TGCGCCAGCAGCCATGCCGGGACAGCAACTAATGAAAAACTGTTTTTT. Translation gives CASSHAGTATNEKLFF.